The 12 T cell receptor beta chains listed next were all sequenced from one sample in a study of beta chain features in type 1 diabetes. Isolated RNA was reverse transcribed in full, so expressed TCRB transcripts were sequenced. The assay was immunoSEQ multiplex PCR, and TCRdb's table has in-frame clones only and misses some. Seen here are 450,000 to 600,000 clones, 30% observed once, and the top ten hold about 0.06%. Source material: naive CD4+ T cells from blood. These receptors all come from a man between 18 and 35 years old in good health.

This clone was found once. The V gene is TRBV5-7, the J gene TRBJ2-4, with TRBD2 matching over 7 bases. TRBV5-7 is an ORF for which the function is uncertain. V lost 2 bases, J lost 3 bases, and 5 bases stayed unmatched. The CDR3 runs 15 residues. The CDR3 sequence is CASSLRGGSKNIQYF. CDR3 coding DNA: TGTGCCAGCAGCTTACGGGGAGGGAGCAAAAACATTCAGTACTTC.

This clone was recorded a few times. The J gene is TRBJ2-7, the V gene TRBV10-3; TRBD2 matches 7 bases. Unmatched junction bases numbered 2, after V lost 0 bases and J lost 0 bases. Germline CDR1 ENHRY, CDR2 SYGVKD. The CDR3 has 15 residues. CDR3 in amino acids: CAISESAGDSYEQYF. CDR3 in DNA: TGTGCCATCAGTGAGTCGGCGGGAGACTCCTACGAGCAGTACTTC.

The V call is TRBV30, the J call TRBJ1-3, with D perhaps TRBD1 (5 bases). Germline values: CDR1 GTSNPN, CDR2 SVGIG (reference sequence). The V end lost 0 bases, the J end lost 0 bases, and 9 bases lay between the germline ends. This CDR3 is built from 15 residues. CDR3 residues: CAWSVQAGSGNTIYF. In DNA form, the CDR3 reads TGTGCCTGGAGTGTACAGGCAGGCTCTGGAAACACCATATATTTT.

This clone has a handful of counts. The same CDR3 arises from other DNA sequences in this sample as well. The rearrangement joins TRBV29-1 to TRBJ1-1, with 7 positions matching TRBD1. V lost 6 bases to trimming and J lost 1 base; unmatched junction nucleotides: 5. CDR3 length: 13 amino acids. Per germline, CDR1 SQVTM and CDR2 ANQGSEA. The CDR3 nucleotides are TGCAGCGTGAGGACAGGTGGGAACACTGAAGCTTTCTTT. Amino acid sequence: CSVRTGGNTEAFF.

This CDR3 reads CASSRVGRGGTGELFF. CDR3 DNA sequence: TGTGCCAGCAGTCGGGTGGGCAGGGGAGGAACCGGGGAGCTGTTTTTT. The rearrangement uses TRBV27 and TRBJ2-2; tentatively, D is TRBD1 or TRBD2 (6 bases each). The CDR3 length is 16 residues. Between the trimmed V and J ends, which lost 5 bases and 5 bases, there was a span of 18 bases. CDR1 and CDR2 (germline): MNHEY, SMNVEV (reference sequence).

The CDR3 protein is CASSTTQPDFSQETQYF. The CDR3 DNA reads TGTGCCAGCAGCACTACCCAGCCGGATTTTAGCCAAGAGACCCAGTACTTC. This chain connects TRBV7-9 to TRBJ2-5; D is undetermined. V dropped 5 bases and J dropped 1 base, with 20 bases sitting between them. The CDR3 has 17 amino acids. The V gene's germline CDR1 is SEHNR and CDR2 FQNEAQ (reference sequence).

This clone came up a few times. The chain combines TRBV7-9 with TRBJ2-1, with 7 bases fitting TRBD2. The CDR3 runs to 14 residues. With V trimmed by 4 bases and J by 6 bases, 6 bases remained unmatched. Germline lookup yields CDR1 SEHNR and CDR2 FQNEAQ (reference sequence). CDR3 protein: CASSSWREGNEQFF. The CDR3 region has the DNA TGTGCCAGCAGCTCCTGGAGGGAGGGCAATGAGCAGTTCTTC.

V gene TRBV5-1 combines with J gene TRBJ2-7, with TRBD1 identical over 9 bases. This CDR3 contains 15 residues. CDR1 is SGHRS and CDR2 is YFSETQ in the germline V gene. J was trimmed by 3 bases and V by 4 bases; bases with no gene match: 8. CDR3 protein: CASSVPGQGLYEQYF. CDR3 nucleotide sequence: TGCGCCAGCAGCGTACCGGGACAGGGACTCTACGAGCAGTACTTC.

There are a few counts of this clone. The rearrangement links TRBV20-1 to TRBJ1-3; D is uncertain. This CDR3 contains 10 residues. CDR1 is DFQATT and CDR2 is SNEGSKA in the germline V gene (reference sequence). V lost 5 bases, J lost 4 bases, and 3 bases lay in between. For the CDR3, the DNA is TGCAGTGCTGTGGGAAACACCATATATTTT. Translated: CSAVGNTIYF.

The chain combines TRBV7-9 with TRBJ2-5; D not certain. The CDR3 extends over 12 amino acids. Germline CDR1 SEHNR, CDR2 FQNEAQ (reference sequence). V was cut by 0 bases and J by 7 bases, with 6 bases left in between. Here the CDR3 DNA reads TGTGCCAGCAGCTTAGCCTCATGGACCCAGTACTTC. Protein: CASSLASWTQYF.

This sequence joins TRBV4-2 and TRBJ2-5; TRBD2 matches 8 bases. Germline values: CDR1 LGHNA, CDR2 YNFKEQ. Trimming cost V 0 bases and J 4 bases; bases outside gene matches: 7. The length of the CDR3 is 16 residues. The CDR3 protein is CASSQEAASGRETQYF. The CDR3 DNA reads as TGTGCCAGCAGCCAAGAGGCGGCCAGCGGGAGAGAGACCCAGTACTTC.

This chain joins TRBV6-1 and TRBJ2-7; no definite D call. CDR3 length: 10 residues. Trimming pared 8 bases from V and 5 bases from J, leaving 7 bases between. Germline CDR1 and CDR2: MNHNS and SASEGT. CDR3 protein: CASHVHEQYF. CDR3 DNA: TGTGCCAGCCATGTCCACGAGCAGTACTTC.